Shown below are 20 T cell receptor beta chains from a single sample sequenced in a study of T cell changes during pregnancy in multiple sclerosis. Sequencing was performed with immunoSEQ multiplex PCR; in TCRdb, only in-frame clones are kept and a portion is missing. Of around 65,000 clones listed, 90% were seen once; the top ten hold less than 4%. This specimen was peripheral blood, taken in the first trimester of pregnancy. These receptor sequences come from a female donor in good health, enrolled as a control in a pregnancy study.

The chain employs TRBV6-6 and TRBJ1-1; 9 nucleotides match TRBD1. Germline CDR1 and CDR2: MNHNY and SVGAGI (reference sequence). The J segment lost 5 bases and the V segment lost 2 bases, leaving 3 bases of the junction unmatched. The CDR3 covers 14 residues. CDR3 in DNA: TGTGCCAGCAGTTACGGACAGGGGAGAACTGAAGCTTTCTTT. Protein product: CASSYGQGRTEAFF.

This chain links TRBV27 with TRBJ2-5; 7 positions match TRBD1. J gave up 3 bases and V 3 bases, and 4 bases lay outside the gene matches. The CDR3 is 14 residues long. Germline CDR1 MNHEY, CDR2 SMNVEV (reference sequence). CDR3 protein: CASSFGTAKETQYF. CDR3 DNA: TGTGCCAGCAGTTTCGGGACAGCTAAAGAGACCCAGTACTTC.

The chain carries TRBV2 and TRBJ1-2; D ambiguous. CDR3 length: 12 residues. Germline values: CDR1 SNHLY, CDR2 FYNNEI. Trimming left V 8 bases short and J 0 bases short, with 7 bases between. The CDR3 DNA sequence: TGTGCCAGCCTCAGTACTAACTATGGCTACACCTTC. This translates into CASLSTNYGYTF.

The chain combines TRBV4-3 with TRBJ2-1, with 7 nucleotides matching TRBD2. Germline V gene lookup returns CDR1 LGHNA and CDR2 YSLEER. J lost 2 bases, V lost 0 bases, and 4 bases had no gene match. The CDR3 contains 16 residues. The chain's CDR3 is CASSQDGLAAYNEQFF. For the CDR3, the DNA is TGCGCCAGCAGCCAAGATGGGCTAGCGGCCTACAATGAGCAGTTCTTC.

The rearrangement joins TRBV4-1 to TRBJ1-1; D unresolved. CDR1 is MGHRA, CDR2 YSYEKL, per germline. CDR3 length: 14 amino acids. Trimming stripped 2 bases from V and 8 bases from J, with 15 bases between. The CDR3: CASSQPSTGSEAFF. CDR3 nucleotides: TGCGCCAGCAGCCAACCCTCGACCGGGTCAGAAGCTTTCTTT.

This clone was seen a few times. The chain joins TRBV19 to TRBJ2-3; the D gene is possibly TRBD2 (5 bases). The CDR3 is 14 residues long. V was clipped by 6 bases and J by 1 base, with 11 bases between them. CDR1 is LNHDA and CDR2 is SQIVND in the germline V gene (reference sequence). Here the CDR3 reads CASSFLLGTDTQYF. The CDR3 nucleotides are TGTGCCAGTAGCTTCTTACTAGGCACAGATACGCAGTATTTT.

The gene calls are TRBV6-4 and TRBJ2-6; a possible D gene is TRBD1 (5 bases). The CDR3 consists of 14 residues. Germline V CDR1 and CDR2: MRHNA, SNTAGT. The germline V and J ends were trimmed by 3 bases and 2 bases, with 5 bases remaining between them. CDR3 bases: TGTGCCAGCAGTGAAGGGGCTGGGGCCAACGTCCTGACTTTC. It translates to CASSEGAGANVLTF.

V usage is TRBV5-6 and J usage is TRBJ1-1; no firm D call. The CDR3 totals 15 residues. CDR1 and CDR2 from the germline V gene are SGHDT and YYEEEE. The germline V and J ends were trimmed by 4 bases and 1 base, with 14 bases remaining between them. This chain's CDR3 is CASSHEGLRNTEAFF. The CDR3, as DNA: TGTGCCAGCAGCCATGAGGGCCTAAGGAACACTGAAGCTTTCTTT.

The chain has TRBV27 and TRBJ1-5, with D unclear. Germline CDR1 and CDR2: MNHEY and SMNVEV (reference sequence). V gave up 2 bases and J gave up 4 bases, with 6 bases separating them. The CDR3 runs to 13 residues. CDR3 in DNA: TGTGCCAGCAGTTTAGCCGGGAATCAGCCCCAGCATTTT. It translates to CASSLAGNQPQHF.

The chain combines TRBV7-9 with TRBJ1-2; D unresolved. The CDR3 consists of 16 residues. Looked up from germline, CDR1 is SEHNR and CDR2 is FQNEAQ (reference sequence). Trimming took off 5 bases at V and 0 bases at J, with 16 bases between the two ends. CDR3 region: CASSPRGGTSNYGYTF. CDR3 nucleotides: TGTGCCAGCAGCCCTCGTGGAGGTACTTCTAACTATGGCTACACCTTC.

DNA for the CDR3: TGTGCCAGTAGTATCTTCGGGGAGATGAACACTGAAGCTTTCTTT. It encodes CASSIFGEMNTEAFF. The rearrangement joins TRBV19 to TRBJ1-1; D not certain. Per germline, CDR1 LNHDA and CDR2 SQIVND (reference sequence). V lost 3 bases, J lost 0 bases, and 11 bases lay in between. This CDR3 region has 15 residues. The complete variable domain, with remaining parts taken from reference TRBV19 and TRBJ1-1, reads DGGITQSPKYLFRKEGQNVTLSCEQNLNHDAMYWYRQDPGQGLRLIYYSQIVNDFQKGDIAEGYSVSREKKESFPLTVTSAQKNPTAFYLCASSIFGEMNTEAFFGQGTRLTVV.

The CDR3 DNA sequence: TGCAGCGTTGACGGGGTATCGGGTGGCTACACCTTC. Its protein is CSVDGVSGGYTF. This chain links TRBV29-1 with TRBJ1-2; no clear D gene. The germline CDR1 and CDR2 sequences are SQVTM and ANQGSEA. The CDR3 runs to 12 residues. The V and J ends lost 3 bases and 7 bases respectively, with 12 bases between them. Full variable domain (remainder filled in from reference TRBV29-1 and TRBJ1-2): SAVISQKPSRDICQRGTSLTIQCQVDSQVTMMFWYRQQPGQSLTLIATANQGSEATYESGFVIDKFPISRPNLTFSTLTVSNMSPEDSSIYLCSVDGVSGGYTFGSGTRLTVV.

The chain joins TRBV6-4 to TRBJ1-3; 7 bases fit TRBD1. CDR1 is MRHNA and CDR2 is SNTAGT in the germline V gene. The CDR3 loop spans 18 amino acids. V lost 3 bases to trimming and J lost 2 bases; unmatched junction nucleotides: 13. CDR3 nucleotides: TGTGCCAGCAGTGAAGGCAGCCAAAACAGGGGAGCTGGAAACACCATATATTTT. The encoded protein is CASSEGSQNRGAGNTIYF.

This chain links TRBV9 with TRBJ2-1, with D maybe TRBD2 (7 bases). The V gene's germline CDR1 is SGDLS and CDR2 YYNGEE. This CDR3 region has 14 residues. Trimming removed 0 bases at V and 9 bases at J, with 13 bases between. The DNA for the CDR3 is TGTGCCAGCAGCGTAGATAGGGGGAGGGGTGAGCAGTTCTTC. Encoded protein: CASSVDRGRGEQFF.

The chain recombines TRBV4-1 with TRBJ1-4, with TRBD1 identical over 8 bases. CDR3 length: 19 residues. V gave up 0 bases and J gave up 6 bases; unmatched junction bases: 15. The germline V gene encodes CDR1 MGHRA and CDR2 YSYEKL. As DNA, the CDR3 is TGCGCCAGCAGCCAAGACCAACCCCATATTACAGGGGGGGATGAAAAACTGTTTTTT. Translating it yields CASSQDQPHITGGDEKLFF.

This chain uses TRBV18 with TRBJ1-6, with D perhaps TRBD1 (5 bases). The CDR3 is 15 amino acids. From germline, CDR1 is KGHSH and CDR2 LQKENI. V was clipped by 4 bases and J by 5 bases, with 12 bases between them. The CDR3: CASSLNPRDNSPLHF. Written as DNA, the CDR3 is TGTGCCAGCTCACTCAACCCCAGGGATAATTCACCCCTCCACTTT.

This sequence joins TRBV9 and TRBJ1-2; no firm D call. This CDR3 comprises 17 residues. Trimming removed 3 bases at V and 2 bases at J, with 20 bases between. Germline values: CDR1 SGDLS, CDR2 YYNGEE. This CDR3 reads CASSAELRGTVNYGYTF. CDR3 DNA: TGTGCCAGCAGCGCAGAACTCCGCGGCACCGTAAACTATGGCTACACCTTC.

This chain uses TRBV29-1 with TRBJ2-2; the match to TRBD1 covers 7 bases. Germline-derived CDR1 and CDR2 are SQVTM and ANQGSEA. The CDR3 sequence is 14 residues long. V lost 4 bases, J lost 2 bases, and 4 bases stayed unmatched. Here the CDR3 DNA reads TGCAGCGTTGTACGAGGGGGCAACACCGGGGAGCTGTTTTTT. The encoded protein is CSVVRGGNTGELFF.

This clone was observed once. J is TRBJ1-1 and V is TRBV7-9; the match to TRBD1 covers 9 bases. The V gene's germline CDR1 is SEHNR and CDR2 FQNEAQ (reference sequence). CDR3 length: 14 residues. After removal of 5 bases from V and 4 bases from J, the junction contained 5 bases not matched to a gene. The CDR3 DNA is TGTGCCAGCAGCCACCCGGGACAGGGCACTGAAGCTTTCTTT. Residues: CASSHPGQGTEAFF.

The J gene is TRBJ2-3, the V gene TRBV6-6; 7 bases map to TRBD1. Germline V gives CDR1 MNHNY, CDR2 SVGAGI (reference sequence). The CDR3 totals 16 residues. The trim removed 3 bases at V and 3 bases at J, leaving 9 bases unmatched. CDR3 protein: CASSYGDRDITDTQYF. Here the CDR3 DNA reads TGTGCCAGCAGTTATGGAGACAGGGATATTACAGATACGCAGTATTTT.